This entry lists 16 T cell receptor beta chains sequenced from one sample in a study of shared clonotypes between healthy human individuals. The method was immunoSEQ multiplex PCR; TCRdb's version includes in-frame clones alone and lacks a portion of them. This sample has more than 850,000 clones; 78% occur once, and the top ten carry under 0.6%. The specimen was memory CD4+ T cells from PBMCs. Subset in this sample: CD45RA-negative fraction. The source of these receptors is a man aged 18 to 35 in good health. Some clones in this sample may be carry-over from other donors' samples.

V is TRBV18 and J is TRBJ1-4; TRBD1 aligns across 9 bases. Germline V gene sequence: CDR1 KGHSH, CDR2 LQKENI. There are 14 residues in the CDR3. The junction had 2 bases not matched to a gene; V was cut back by 6 bases and J by 3 bases. Here the CDR3 DNA reads TGTGCCAGCTCGCGGACAGGGGCTAATGAAAAACTGTTTTTT. Its translation is CASSRTGANEKLFF.

The rearrangement uses TRBV7-8 and TRBJ2-3, with 7 bases lining up with TRBD1. This CDR3 region has 16 residues. The V gene end was trimmed by 1 base and the J gene end by 0 bases; junction bases not matched to a gene: 4. CDR1 is SGHVS, CDR2 FQNEAQ, per germline. The CDR3 bases are TGTGCCAGCAGCTTAGGGACAGGTCCTAGCACAGATACGCAGTATTTT. It encodes CASSLGTGPSTDTQYF. Full variable domain (missing parts from reference TRBV7-8 and TRBJ2-3): GAGVSQSPRYKVAKRGQDVALRCDPISGHVSLFWYQQALGQGPEFLTYFQNEAQLDKSGLPSDRFFAERPEGSVSTLKIQRTQQEDSAVYLCASSLGTGPSTDTQYFGPGTRLTVL.

This clone has more than one count but fewer than ten. The CDR3 coding sequence is TGTGCCAGCTCACCCTCCGGGACAGGGAAGGGCTACACCTTC. It codes for CASSPSGTGKGYTF. The gene calls are TRBV18 and TRBJ1-2, with TRBD1 matching over 9 bases. The ends lost 3 bases at V and 8 bases at J; junction bases unmatched: 7. Germline CDR1 is KGHSH and CDR2 is LQKENI. The length of the CDR3 is 14 residues.

This chain connects TRBV6-1 to TRBJ2-7; possibly TRBD1 for D (6 bases). CDR3 length: 16 amino acids. V lost 0 bases, J lost 3 bases, and 15 bases lay in between. Germline V gene sequence: CDR1 MNHNS, CDR2 SASEGT. This CDR3 reads CASSEALGAIIYEQYF. CDR3 nucleotides: TGTGCCAGCAGTGAAGCTTTGGGGGCAATAATCTACGAGCAGTACTTC.

The V and J genes are TRBV18 and TRBJ2-3; 8 bases are a match to TRBD2. With 6 bases clipped from V and 3 bases from J, the junction kept 14 bases outside the gene matches. This CDR3 comprises 17 residues. Germline V gene sequence: CDR1 KGHSH, CDR2 LQKENI. The CDR3 region is CASSPPTRPGGTDTQYF. CDR3 DNA: TGTGCCAGCTCGCCCCCCACGAGGCCGGGGGGGACAGATACGCAGTATTTT.

The chain uses TRBV4-1 and TRBJ2-1; 10 nucleotides line up with TRBD1. Trimming at V came to 0 bases and at J to 8 bases, leaving 4 bases not matched to a gene. The CDR3 extends over 15 amino acids. Germline CDR1 is MGHRA and CDR2 is YSYEKL. This CDR3 is CASSQEGQGGDEQFF. As DNA, the CDR3 is TGCGCCAGCAGCCAAGAAGGACAGGGGGGCGATGAGCAGTTCTTC.

This clone was picked up a small number of times. This specimen includes other DNA sequences encoding the same CDR3. The chain recombines TRBV28 with TRBJ1-2; D is undetermined. Germline V gene lookup returns CDR1 MDHEN and CDR2 SYDVKM. The germline V and J ends were trimmed by 3 bases and 0 bases, with 8 bases remaining between them. The CDR3 length is 14 residues. Here the CDR3 reads CASSLGQTNYGYTF. CDR3 coding DNA: TGTGCCAGCAGTTTGGGTCAGACTAACTATGGCTACACCTTC.

The CDR3 protein is CASSQDTGYNQPQHF. CDR3 nucleotide sequence: TGTGCCAGCAGCCAAGACACCGGATACAATCAGCCCCAGCATTTT. J is TRBJ1-5 and V is TRBV11-2; D call uncertain. This CDR3 contains 15 residues. V gave up 5 bases and J gave up 3 bases, with 14 bases separating them. CDR1 is SGHAT and CDR2 is FQNNGV in the germline V gene. Looking up the rest from reference TRBV11-2 and TRBJ1-5 gives the full variable domain: EAGVAQSPRYKIIEKRQSVAFWCNPISGHATLYWYQQILGQGPKLLIQFQNNGVVDDSQLPKDRFSAERLKGVDSTLKIQPAKLEDSAVYLCASSQDTGYNQPQHFGDGTRLSIL.

Here the CDR3 reads CASSFSLAGGSLYNEQFF. The CDR3, as DNA: TGTGCCAGCAGTTTCTCTCTAGCGGGAGGGAGCCTCTACAATGAGCAGTTCTTC. The chain combines TRBV28 with TRBJ2-1; 12 nucleotides agree with TRBD2. There are 18 residues in the CDR3. After removal of 3 bases from V and 3 bases from J, the junction contained 9 bases not matched to a gene. In germline, CDR1 is MDHEN, CDR2 SYDVKM.

The chain recombines TRBV19 with TRBJ2-2; D not resolved. CDR3 size: 13 residues. Per germline, CDR1 LNHDA and CDR2 SQIVND (reference sequence). V was cut by 5 bases and J by 7 bases, with 11 bases left in between. As DNA, the CDR3 is TGTGCCAGTAGTTTCCTGAAAGGCGGGGAGCTGTTTTTT. Translating it yields CASSFLKGGELFF.

This clone has only one observation. The chain joins TRBV11-2 to TRBJ2-6, with 9 bases fitting TRBD1. The CDR3 spans 18 residues. Germline V gives CDR1 SGHAT, CDR2 FQNNGV. V was clipped by 5 bases and J by 4 bases; unmatched bases: 12. The CDR3 DNA is TGTGCCAGCAGCCGAGGGACAGGGACCTCCCGGGGGGCCAACGTCCTGACTTTC. Protein sequence: CASSRGTGTSRGANVLTF.

The chain links TRBV5-1 to TRBJ1-3; a weak D match, TRBD1 (5 bases). V was shortened by 1 base and J by 2 bases, with 10 bases between the two germline ends. Germline CDR1 is SGHRS and CDR2 is YFSETQ. The CDR3 length is 15 residues. The CDR3 region is CASSLSGSAGNTIYF. Written as DNA, the CDR3 is TGCGCCAGCAGCTTGTCAGGGTCGGCTGGAAACACCATATATTTT.

With regard to this clone: This CDR3 is also generated by other DNA sequences in the sample. The rearrangement uses TRBV9 and TRBJ2-1; TRBD2 might be the D (6 bases). This CDR3 has 15 residues. Trimming took off 0 bases at V and 4 bases at J, with 11 bases between the two ends. The germline CDR1 and CDR2 sequences are SGDLS and YYNGEE. The CDR3 loop reads CASSVEAGVYNEQFF. The CDR3 bases are TGTGCCAGCAGCGTAGAAGCGGGCGTGTACAATGAGCAGTTCTTC.

This clone was found a few times. The genes are TRBV4-2 and TRBJ1-1; 7 bases fit TRBD1. The CDR3 has 13 residues. Germline lookup yields CDR1 LGHNA and CDR2 YNFKEQ. V was pared by 4 bases and J by 11 bases, with 10 bases of the junction left unmatched. This chain's CDR3 is CASSRGTGVSAFF. The CDR3 coding sequence is TGTGCCAGCAGCCGCGGCACAGGGGTTTCGGCTTTCTTT.

The CDR3 here is CASSVGAAAVGETQYF. The CDR3 region has the DNA TGTGCCAGCAGCGTTGGAGCGGCCGCGGTTGGAGAGACCCAGTACTTC. The genes are TRBV9 and TRBJ2-5; TRBD2 is a possible D gene (5 bases). Trimming removed 2 bases at V and 4 bases at J, with 18 bases between. There are 16 residues in the CDR3. The germline V gene has CDR1 SGDLS and CDR2 YYNGEE.

V and J are TRBV4-3 and TRBJ1-2, with a weak D call TRBD1 (5 bases). Per germline, CDR1 LGHNA and CDR2 YSLEER. Trimming removed 1 base from V and 5 bases from J, with 14 bases in between. The CDR3 sequence is 15 residues long. CDR3 DNA sequence: TGCGCCAGCAGCCAAGCATCCCGGGGCGGGTATGGCTACACCTTC. Residues: CASSQASRGGYGYTF.